The T cell receptor (beta chain) under discussion was sequenced for a study of cytomegalovirus exposure and HLA in healthy donors. The PCR made use of 60 Vbeta and 13 Jbeta primers. Profiled with immunoSEQ multiplex PCR; TCRdb holds only in-frame clones, not every one. The profile shows around 130,000 clones, 60% to 85% of them singletons. V lost 3 bases and J 2 bases, leaving 14 bases between the germline ends. CDR3 length equals 16 residues. Germline values: CDR1 MNHNS, CDR2 SASEGT. Notes on this clone: Its target is unknown.

Study-wide results and limits: The productive fraction for most TCR beta V segments was about 87% or about 30% in an earlier analysis.

This clonotype was sampled from a man aged 30 to 45 in good health and CMV-seronegative. Specimen: PBMCs. The rearrangement links TRBV6-1 to TRBJ2-1, with a weak D call TRBD2 (7 bases). The CDR3 nucleotides are TGTGCCAGCAGTGATGGCGGGGGCCCCGCCTACAATGAGCAGTTCTTC. It specifies CASSDGGGPAYNEQFF.